This T cell receptor beta chain was captured in a study of CD8+ T cells in alopecia areata. Looking at the study overall: Those patients who were treated received oral tofacitinib, which was given at 5 to 10 mg twice daily for moderate-to-severe alopecia areata. Study-level findings and limits: Sequencing of scalp tissue also captures the resident alphabeta T cells of normal skin.

Sorting of CD4+ and CD8+ T cells was performed on PBMCs. For this clone: Its antigen is unidentified.

Extracted RNA was reverse transcribed, and the resulting cDNA served as sequencing template. Method: immunoSEQ multiplex PCR; TCRdb's copy keeps in-frame clones and lacks some. The profile shows 150,000 or so clones, approximately 87% of them singletons. The CDR3 has 12 residues. CDR1 and CDR2 (germline): SQVTM, ANQGSEA. The sample here was CD8+ T cells sorted from blood, taken at week 0. V usage is TRBV29-1 and J usage is TRBJ2-5; 7 positions agree with TRBD1. The tail of the sequence fits TRBJ2-7 better, so the J call may be wrong. This receptor was taken from a human donor with alopecia areata. The CDR3 here is CSAGDSSYEQYF. The CDR3 DNA reads TGCAGCGCTGGGGACAGCTCCTACGAGCAGTACTTC.